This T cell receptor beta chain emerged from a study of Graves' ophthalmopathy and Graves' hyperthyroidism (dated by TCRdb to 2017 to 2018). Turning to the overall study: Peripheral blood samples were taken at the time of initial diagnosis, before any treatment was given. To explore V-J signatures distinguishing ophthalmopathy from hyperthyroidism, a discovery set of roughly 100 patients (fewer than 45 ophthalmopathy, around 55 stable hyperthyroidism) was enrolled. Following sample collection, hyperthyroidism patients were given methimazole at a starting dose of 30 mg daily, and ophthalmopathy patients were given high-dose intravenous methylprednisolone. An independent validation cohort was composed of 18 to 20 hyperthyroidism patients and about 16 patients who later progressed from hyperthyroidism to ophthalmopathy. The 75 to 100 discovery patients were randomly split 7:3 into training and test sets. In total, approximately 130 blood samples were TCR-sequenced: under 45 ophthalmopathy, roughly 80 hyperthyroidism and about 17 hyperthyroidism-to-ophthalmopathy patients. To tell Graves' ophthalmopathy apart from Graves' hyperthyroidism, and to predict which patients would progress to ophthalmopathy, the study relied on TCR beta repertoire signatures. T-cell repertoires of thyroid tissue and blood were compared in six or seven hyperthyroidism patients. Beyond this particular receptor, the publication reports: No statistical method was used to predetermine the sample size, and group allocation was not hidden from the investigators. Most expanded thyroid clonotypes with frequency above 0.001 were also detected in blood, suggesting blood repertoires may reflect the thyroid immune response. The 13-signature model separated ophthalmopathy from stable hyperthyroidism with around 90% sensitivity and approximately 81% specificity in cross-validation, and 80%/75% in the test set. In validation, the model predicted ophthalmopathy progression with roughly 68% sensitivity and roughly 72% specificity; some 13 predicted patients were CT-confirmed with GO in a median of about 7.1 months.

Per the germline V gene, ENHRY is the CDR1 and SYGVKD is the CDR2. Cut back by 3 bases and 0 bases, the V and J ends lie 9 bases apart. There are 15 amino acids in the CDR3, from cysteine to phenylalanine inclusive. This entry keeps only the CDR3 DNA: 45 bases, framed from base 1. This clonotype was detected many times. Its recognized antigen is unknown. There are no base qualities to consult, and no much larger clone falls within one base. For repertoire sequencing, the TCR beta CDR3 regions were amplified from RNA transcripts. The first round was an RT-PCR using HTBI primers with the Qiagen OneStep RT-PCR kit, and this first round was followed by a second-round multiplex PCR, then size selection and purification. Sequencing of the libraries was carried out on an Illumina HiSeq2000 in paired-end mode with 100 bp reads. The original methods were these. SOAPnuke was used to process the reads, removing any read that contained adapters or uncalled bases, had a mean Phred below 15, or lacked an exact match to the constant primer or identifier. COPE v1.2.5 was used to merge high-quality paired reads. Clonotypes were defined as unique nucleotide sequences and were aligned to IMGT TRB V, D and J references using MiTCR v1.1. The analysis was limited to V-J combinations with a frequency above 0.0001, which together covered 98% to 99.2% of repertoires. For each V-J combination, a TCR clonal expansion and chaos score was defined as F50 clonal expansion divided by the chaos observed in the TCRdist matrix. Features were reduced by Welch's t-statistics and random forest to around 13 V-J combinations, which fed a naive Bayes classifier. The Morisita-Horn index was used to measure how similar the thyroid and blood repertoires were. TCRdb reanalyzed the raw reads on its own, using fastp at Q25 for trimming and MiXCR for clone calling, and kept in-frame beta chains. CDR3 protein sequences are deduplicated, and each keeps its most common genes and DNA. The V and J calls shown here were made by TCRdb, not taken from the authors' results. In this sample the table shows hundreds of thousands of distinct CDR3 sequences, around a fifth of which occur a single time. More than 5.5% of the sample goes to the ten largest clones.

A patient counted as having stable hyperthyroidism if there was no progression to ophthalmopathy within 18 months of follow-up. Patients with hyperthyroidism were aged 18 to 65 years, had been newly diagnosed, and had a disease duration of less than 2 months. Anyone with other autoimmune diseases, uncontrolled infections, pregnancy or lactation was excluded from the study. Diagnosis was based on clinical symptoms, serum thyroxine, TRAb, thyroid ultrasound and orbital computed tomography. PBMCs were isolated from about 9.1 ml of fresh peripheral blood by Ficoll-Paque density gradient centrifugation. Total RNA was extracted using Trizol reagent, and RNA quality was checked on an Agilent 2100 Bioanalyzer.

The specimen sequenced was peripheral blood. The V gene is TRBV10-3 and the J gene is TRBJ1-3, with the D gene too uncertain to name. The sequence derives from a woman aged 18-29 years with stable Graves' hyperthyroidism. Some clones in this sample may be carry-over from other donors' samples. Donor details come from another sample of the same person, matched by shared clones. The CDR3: CAISDFTGSGNTIYF. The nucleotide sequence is TGTGCCATCAGTGACTTTACGGGCTCTGGAAACACCATATATTTT.